These T cell receptor beta chains were read from a single sample in a study of response to subunit inactivated influenza vaccine. TCRdb re-analysed the RT-PCR reads in MiXCR, keeping a single row per CDR3 protein. This repertoire shows approximately 500,000 distinct CDR3 sequences, 13% found once; its top ten account for around 13%. This specimen consisted of PBMCs from blood, obtained about 6 weeks after vaccination. The receptors were gathered from a man aged 50-59 years who received an inactivated influenza vaccine. Both conserved end residues are part of each CDR3. D genes are given only for firm matches. For some rows the clone size is stated as once, few or many, or as a class when expanded; others skip it.

d_gene: NA; v_gene: TRBV5-1; len: 13; j_gene: TRBJ2-7; abundance: few; CDR3nt: TGCGCCAGCAGCCCCGTTGGGGGCGGCGAGCAGTACTTC; CDR3aa: CASSPVGGGEQYF
d_gene: TRBD1; v_gene: TRBV7-8; len: 15; j_gene: TRBJ2-7; abundance: few; CDR3nt: TGTGCCAGCAGCCTTAGAGAGGGGGCCTACTACGAGCAGTACTTC; CDR3aa: CASSLREGAYYEQYF
d_gene: NA; v_gene: TRBV3-1; len: 13; j_gene: TRBJ2-7; abundance: few; CDR3nt: TGTGCCAGCAGCAACAGGGGAGGGTACGAGCAGTACTTC; CDR3aa: CASSNRGGYEQYF
d_gene: NA; v_gene: TRBV3-1; len: 13; j_gene: TRBJ2-1; abundance: NA; CDR3nt: TGTGCCAGCAGCCAAGATCCCGGTTGGGAGCAGTTCTTC; CDR3aa: CASSQDPGWEQFF
d_gene: NA; v_gene: TRBV20-1; len: 14; j_gene: TRBJ1-1; abundance: NA; CDR3nt: TGCAGTGCTAGTCAGGTTGTAGGGAACACTGAAGCTTTCTTT; CDR3aa: CSASQVVGNTEAFF
d_gene: NA; v_gene: TRBV5-1; len: 20; j_gene: TRBJ2-3; abundance: many; CDR3nt: TGCGCCAGCAGCTTTCGCATCATGTCAGGGCCGACGACTAGCACAGATACGCAGTATTTT; CDR3aa: CASSFRIMSGPTTSTDTQYF
d_gene: NA; v_gene: TRBV7-9; len: 14; j_gene: TRBJ2-5; abundance: few; CDR3nt: TGTGCCAGCACAGGGCAGTTTGACGGAGAGACCCAGTACTTC; CDR3aa: CASTGQFDGETQYF
d_gene: TRBD1; v_gene: TRBV6-1; len: 15; j_gene: TRBJ1-5; abundance: few; CDR3nt: TGTGCCAGCAGTGGAGAATCAGGGGGCTGGCAGCCCCAGCATTTT; CDR3aa: CASSGESGGWQPQHF
d_gene: NA; v_gene: TRBV20-1; len: 12; j_gene: TRBJ1-1; abundance: NA; CDR3nt: TGCAGTGCTAGAGAGGGGGCCACTGAAGCTTTCTTT; CDR3aa: CSAREGATEAFF
d_gene: TRBD2; v_gene: TRBV5-1; len: 14; j_gene: TRBJ2-5; abundance: few; CDR3nt: TGCGCCAGCAGCTCGGGAGGGGTGAAAGAGACCCAGTACTTC; CDR3aa: CASSSGGVKETQYF
d_gene: NA; v_gene: TRBV5-1; len: 15; j_gene: TRBJ2-5; abundance: NA; CDR3nt: TGCGCCAGCAGCGCAGGACATGCGTACCAAGAGACCCAGTACTTC; CDR3aa: CASSAGHAYQETQYF
d_gene: TRBD1; v_gene: TRBV9; len: 18; j_gene: TRBJ1-5; abundance: NA; CDR3nt: TGTGCCAGCAGCGTAGTAGGACCTCAGGGGGTCTTAGATCAGCCCCAGCATTTT; CDR3aa: CASSVVGPQGVLDQPQHF
d_gene: TRBD2; v_gene: TRBV20-1; len: 18; j_gene: TRBJ2-3; abundance: few; CDR3nt: TGCAGTGGGAGGGCCAGCGGGGGGCCAAGGTTGGCCCTCGATACGCAGTATTTT; CDR3aa: CSGRASGGPRLALDTQYF
d_gene: NA; v_gene: TRBV7-2; len: 14; j_gene: TRBJ2-1; abundance: NA; CDR3nt: TGTGCCAGCAGAAGTGGGTCGGGTTACAATGAGCAGTTCTTC; CDR3aa: CASRSGSGYNEQFF
d_gene: NA; v_gene: TRBV4-3; len: 16; j_gene: TRBJ1-3; abundance: NA; CDR3nt: TGCGCCAGCAGCCAAGGGAAGGGATACTCTGGAAACACCATATATTTT; CDR3aa: CASSQGKGYSGNTIYF
d_gene: TRBD2; v_gene: TRBV4-2; len: 17; j_gene: TRBJ2-2; abundance: NA; CDR3nt: TGTGCCAGCAGCCAAGATTCCCCTAGCGGCAGAGAAGGGGAGCTGTTTTTT; CDR3aa: CASSQDSPSGREGELFF
d_gene: TRBD1; v_gene: TRBV20-1; len: 14; j_gene: TRBJ2-1; abundance: few; CDR3nt: TGCAGTGCTAGAAGTCAGGGGGCCGTCGGTGAGCAGTTCTTC; CDR3aa: CSARSQGAVGEQFF